This TCR beta chain appears in the sequencing data of a study of blood T cell repertoires in COVID-19. Background on the study: Acute and convalescent COVID-19 specimens originated in the United States, Italy and Spain.

The CDR3 contains 14 residues. Germline CDR1 is SGHRS and CDR2 is YFSETQ. The trim removed 1 base at V and 4 bases at J, leaving 3 bases unmatched. Cohort 3 recovered donors had two negative PCRs, clearance, or symptom resolution. Using immunoSEQ multiplex PCR, the repertoire was profiled, and TCRdb retains in-frame clones only, with some absent. The profile shows fewer than 200,000 clones, 84% of them singletons. Sequences were obtained from PBMCs or T cells enriched from blood (not recorded which). The receptor comes from a man between 50 and 59 years old who had recovered from COVID-19. V gene TRBV5-1 combines with J gene TRBJ2-7, with 9 bases that match TRBD2. CDR3 nucleotides: TGCGCCAGCAGCTTGCGGCTAGCGGGGTACGAGCAGTACTTC. Protein sequence: CASSLRLAGYEQYF.